These T cell receptor beta chains were read from a single sample in a study of blood T cell repertoires in COVID-19. Clones were read by immunoSEQ multiplex PCR, and TCRdb kept only the in-frame ones, dropping some. The sample records fewer than 150,000 clones, approximately 84% being singletons. The sample was peripheral blood. The receptors were sampled from a man aged 40-49 years with acute or convalescent COVID-19. Both conserved end residues are part of each CDR3. The D gene is left open where the match is weak. Clone size is given for some rows only: seen once, a few or many times, or a class if the clone is expanded.

NA,NA,TRBJ2-3,TRBV24-1,CATQPSRQSSTDTQYF,TGTGCCACCCAACCGAGCAGACAGAGCAGCACAGATACGCAGTATTTT
NA,NA,TRBJ2-5,TRBV7-6,CASSLGTYSQETQYF,TGTGCCAGCAGCTTAGGGACTTATTCTCAAGAGACCCAGTACTTC
TRBD1,NA,TRBJ2-4,TRBV3-1/TRBV3-2,CASSPRQGAKNIQYF,TGTGCCAGCAGCCCCAGACAGGGGGCCAAAAACATTCAGTACTTC
NA,NA,TRBJ2-5,TRBV9,CASSYPQDGFSGETQYF,TGTGCCAGCAGCTACCCTCAGGACGGTTTCTCAGGGGAGACCCAGTACTTC
TRBD1,NA,TRBJ1-3,TRBV4-1,CASSHYLGTAGNTIYF,TGCGCCAGCAGCCACTACCTCGGGACAGCTGGAAACACCATATATTTT
NA,NA,TRBJ1-5,TRBV15,CATSRKFGQPQHF,TGTGCCACCAGCAGGAAGTTCGGTCAGCCCCAGCATTTT
TRBD2,NA,TRBJ2-4,TRBV4-1,CASSPGLAGGVTKNIQYF,TGCGCCAGCAGCCCCGGACTAGCGGGGGGCGTGACCAAAAACATTCAGTACTTC
NA,NA,TRBJ2-7,TRBV29-1,CGGVRDYEQYF,TGCGGTGGGGTCAGGGACTACGAGCAGTACTTC
TRBD1,NA,TRBJ1-2,TRBV5-1,CASSLKQGGGEGYTF,TGCGCCAGCAGCCTAAAACAGGGGGGAGGCGAGGGCTACACCTTC
NA,NA,TRBJ1-5,TRBV6-5,CATQKNRDGNQPQHF,TGTGCCACGCAAAAAAACAGGGACGGCAATCAGCCCCAGCATTTT
TRBD1,NA,TRBJ1-4,TRBV5-1,CASSLGDRDGEKLFF,TGCGCCAGCAGCTTGGGGGACAGGGATGGAGAAAAACTGTTTTTT
TRBD1,once,TRBJ1-6,TRBV18,CASSPTGRDSNSPLHF,TGTGCCAGCTCACCCACAGGCCGGGACAGTAATTCACCCCTCCACTTT